This TCR beta chain was sequenced during a study of blood T cell repertoires in COVID-19. Study information: From the United States, Italy and Spain came samples of acute and convalescent COVID-19. PBMCs, B-cell-depleted T cells, or T cells were the source of the cDNA or gDNA that made up the material.

As handled by the study authors: Scientists estimated how many nucleated cells there were by amplifying reference gene primers. This table comes from immunoSEQ multiplex PCR, and its TCRdb copy is limited to in-frame clones, with some not included. Clone size and the V and J calls come from that table; the DNA yielded D and trimming. Of 350,000 or so clones in the sample, over 85% were seen once. The CDR3 contains 15 residues. Trimming removed 2 bases at V and 0 bases at J, with 8 bases between. Looked up from germline, CDR1 is MNHNS and CDR2 is SASEGT. The genes are TRBV6-1 and TRBJ1-5; no reliable D call. The sequence derives from a woman aged 55 to 70 with COVID-19, enrolled during active disease. Sample: peripheral blood. CDR3 loop: CASSETAFSNQPQHF. The CDR3 DNA reads TGTGCCAGCAGTGAAACAGCCTTTAGCAATCAGCCCCAGCATTTT.